Presented here are 30 T cell receptor beta chains from one specimen sequenced in a study of T cell responses to AZD1222 COVID-19 vaccine. Data came from immunoSEQ multiplex PCR; TCRdb stores just in-frame clones and leaves some out. This sample has about 160,000 clones, with approximately 90% found just once. The sequences come from peripheral blood, collected on day 0 of AZD1222 vaccination. The receptors shown here come from an adult in good health.

The rearrangement links TRBV15 to TRBJ1-2; D remains ambiguous. V was pared by 3 bases and J by 8 bases, with 13 bases between. CDR1 is LNHNV, CDR2 YYDKDF, per germline (reference sequence). The CDR3 is 13 residues long. This CDR3 is CATSSAGGWGYTF. Written as DNA, the CDR3 is TGTGCCACCAGCAGTGCGGGAGGCTGGGGCTACACCTTC.

The gene calls are TRBV27 and TRBJ1-6; D not certain. Germline assignment: CDR1 MNHEY and CDR2 SMNVEV (reference sequence). With 5 bases removed from V and 0 bases from J, the gap between germline ends came to 5 bases. The CDR3 length is 14 residues. This chain's CDR3 is CASSPSSYNSPLHF. In DNA form, the CDR3 reads TGTGCCAGCAGTCCCAGCTCCTATAATTCACCCCTCCACTTT.

This clone came up once. The gene calls are TRBV4-1 and TRBJ1-4; D possibly corresponds to TRBD1 (6 bases). V lost 3 bases and J lost 8, with 16 bases in between. Germline V gene data show CDR1 as MGHRA and CDR2 as YSYEKL. The CDR3 loop spans 15 amino acids. The CDR3 protein is CASSHAREGEEKLFF. The CDR3 DNA follows: TGCGCCAGCAGCCACGCCAGGGAGGGGGAGGAAAAACTGTTTTTT.

In regard to this clone: The junction departs from germline at one end; a sequencing error may be responsible. The gene calls are TRBV4-1 and TRBJ2-1, with 7 bases lining up with TRBD2. CDR1 and CDR2 from the germline V gene are MGHRA and YSYEKL. The CDR3 totals 18 residues. The CDR3 reads CASSPFNRAGDGYSEQFF. The CDR3 DNA reads TGCGCCAGCAGCCCCTTTAATCGGGCGGGAGATGGTTACAGTGAGCAGTTCTTC.

J is TRBJ1-1 and V is TRBV2, with D hard to call. Germline CDR1 is SNHLY and CDR2 is FYNNEI. The V and J ends lost 2 bases and 1 base respectively, with 11 bases between them. There are 15 residues in the CDR3. CDR3 bases: TGTGCCAGCAGTGAACGAATCCAGAAGAACACTGAAGCTTTCTTT. Encoded protein: CASSERIQKNTEAFF. The variable domain in full, completed from reference TRBV2 and TRBJ1-1, reads EPEVTQTPSHQVTQMGQEVILRCVPISNHLYFYWYRQILGQKVEFLVSFYNNEISEKSEIFDDQFSVERPDGSNFTLKIRSTKLEDSAMYFCASSERIQKNTEAFFGQGTRLTVV.

V is TRBV30 and J is TRBJ1-5; no clear D gene. Germline lookup yields CDR1 GTSNPN and CDR2 SVGIG (reference sequence). The CDR3 has 15 residues. With 0 bases removed from V and 2 bases from J, the gap between germline ends came to 11 bases. The CDR3 here is CAWSVEGLRNQPQHF. CDR3 bases: TGTGCCTGGAGTGTAGAGGGCCTTCGCAATCAGCCCCAGCATTTT.

V and J are TRBV9 and TRBJ2-2; TRBD2 might be the D (5 bases). V was cut by 3 bases and J by 4 bases, with 16 bases left in between. Germline V gene sequence: CDR1 SGDLS, CDR2 YYNGEE. This CDR3 spans 16 amino acids. The CDR3 protein is CASSARGAVRTGELFF. The CDR3 DNA is TGTGCCAGCAGCGCTCGTGGAGCGGTTCGCACCGGGGAGCTGTTTTTT.

This chain links TRBV5-1 with TRBJ2-1; 8 positions agree with TRBD1. Germline V CDR1 and CDR2: SGHRS, YFSETQ. Trimming cost V 4 bases and J 6 bases; bases outside gene matches: 15. CDR3 size: 17 residues. The CDR3 DNA sequence: TGCGCCAGCAGCGGATTTATCAGGACAGGGACGGGCAATGAGCAGTTCTTC. It yields the protein CASSGFIRTGTGNEQFF.

Here the CDR3 reads CATSDLARDQPQHF. In DNA form, the CDR3 reads TGTGCCACCAGTGACCTGGCAAGGGATCAGCCCCAGCATTTT. The chain couples TRBV24-1 to TRBJ1-5; D gene ambiguous. Germline CDR1 reads KGHDR; CDR2 reads SFDVKD. Trimming took 4 bases from V and 5 from J, leaving 11 bases between them. The CDR3 consists of 14 residues.

The chain uses TRBV2 and TRBJ2-1; TRBD1 or TRBD2 may be the D gene (5 bases each). Trimming shortened V by 3 bases and J by 4 bases, and 13 bases separated the two germline ends. The germline V gene encodes CDR1 SNHLY and CDR2 FYNNEI. This CDR3 has 15 residues. The CDR3 is CASSDTLGVYNEQFF. In DNA form, the CDR3 reads TGTGCCAGCAGTGATACACTAGGGGTATACAATGAGCAGTTCTTC.

This chain connects TRBV10-3 to TRBJ1-1; 9 nucleotides match TRBD1. V was clipped by 7 bases and J by 1 base; unmatched bases: 4. Per germline, CDR1 ENHRY and CDR2 SYGVKD. The CDR3 sequence is 14 residues long. CDR3 sequence reads: CAITRDRENTEAFF. CDR3 coding DNA: TGTGCCATCACTAGGGACAGGGAGAACACTGAAGCTTTCTTT.

This clone was counted at least ten times. The CDR3 protein is CASSYLGGGETEAFF. The CDR3 nucleotides are TGTGCCAGCAGTTACCTCGGAGGGGGAGAAACTGAAGCTTTCTTT. This sequence joins TRBV28 and TRBJ1-1, with D tentatively TRBD1 (6 bases). V was clipped by 4 bases and J by 5 bases, with 17 bases between them. The germline V gene encodes CDR1 MDHEN and CDR2 SYDVKM. The CDR3 loop spans 15 amino acids.

CDR3 DNA sequence: TGTGCCAGTAGTTGGACAGGGATGACTTTCTACGAGCAGTACTTC. Its protein is CASSWTGMTFYEQYF. The J gene is TRBJ2-7, the V gene TRBV19, with TRBD1 matching 8 bases. Germline CDR1 is LNHDA and CDR2 is SQIVND (reference sequence). With 5 bases clipped from V and 3 bases from J, the junction kept 9 bases outside the gene matches. The CDR3 covers 15 residues.

This chain connects TRBV5-4 to TRBJ2-1; D is possibly TRBD1 (5 bases). This CDR3 has 15 amino acids. Deletions cut 4 bases from V and 8 bases from J, with 19 bases between. Germline V gene lookup returns CDR1 SGHNT and CDR2 YYREEE (reference sequence). CDR3 in DNA: TGTGCCAGCAGCCCCCGATTAGACAGCATCGATGAGCAGTTCTTC. Translating it yields CASSPRLDSIDEQFF.

The V and J genes are TRBV28 and TRBJ2-7; no firm D call. CDR1 is MDHEN and CDR2 is SYDVKM in the germline V gene. There are 11 residues in the CDR3. The V end lost 7 bases, the J end lost 4 bases, and 8 bases lay between the germline ends. This CDR3 reads CASTLEYEQYF. CDR3 DNA: TGTGCCAGCACTCTCGAGTACGAGCAGTACTTC.

V and J are TRBV19 and TRBJ2-2; the D gene is possibly TRBD2 (5 bases). This CDR3 comprises 12 residues. Trimming removed 4 bases at V and 5 bases at J, with 5 bases between. Germline assignment: CDR1 LNHDA and CDR2 SQIVND (reference sequence). CDR3 amino acids: CASSRETGELFF. CDR3 DNA sequence: TGTGCCAGTAGTAGGGAGACCGGGGAGCTGTTTTTT.

The CDR3 protein is CASSFYWAKPGLASNQPQHF. The CDR3 nucleotides are TGTGCCAGTAGTTTCTACTGGGCGAAACCGGGACTCGCGAGCAATCAGCCCCAGCATTTT. The J gene is TRBJ1-5, the V gene TRBV19; tentative D call: TRBD1 (5 bases). CDR1 is LNHDA, CDR2 SQIVND, per germline (reference sequence). The CDR3 consists of 20 residues. V lost 5 bases and J 1 base, leaving 27 bases between the germline ends.

The rearrangement links TRBV19 to TRBJ1-2, with a tentative D call TRBD1 (6 bases). The length of the CDR3 is 15 residues. The V end was cut by 5 bases, the J end by 7 bases, with 20 bases between. Germline CDR1 and CDR2: LNHDA and SQIVND (reference sequence). The DNA of the CDR3 is TGTGCCAGTAGTCCTTTTTTACGGGGGCCAGGTGGCTACACCTTC. Amino acids: CASSPFLRGPGGYTF.

The chain carries TRBV5-1 and TRBJ1-2; 7 bases match TRBD1. This CDR3 region has 13 residues. J gave up 8 bases and V 5 bases, and 9 bases lay outside the gene matches. Germline V lookup: CDR1 SGHRS, CDR2 YFSETQ. The DNA of the CDR3 is TGCGCCAGCAGACCGGGACAGAACAGCGGCTACACCTTC. The encoded protein is CASRPGQNSGYTF. The variable domain in full, completed from reference TRBV5-1 and TRBJ1-2, reads KAGVTQTPRYLIKTRGQQVTLSCSPISGHRSVSWYQQTPGQGLQFLFEYFSETQRNKGNFPGRFSGRQFSNSRSEMNVSTLELGDSALYLCASRPGQNSGYTFGSGTRLTVV.

This chain links TRBV28 with TRBJ2-5; 8 bases fit TRBD2. Germline assignment: CDR1 MDHEN and CDR2 SYDVKM. V shed 0 bases, J shed 4 bases, and the junction held 1 base outside the gene matches. CDR3 length equals 14 residues. The DNA for the CDR3 is TGTGCCAGCAGTTTATGGACTAGCGCAGAGACCCAGTACTTC. Translation: CASSLWTSAETQYF.

The chain combines TRBV28 with TRBJ2-5; 12 bases line up with TRBD2. J lost 5 bases, V lost 1 base, and 8 bases had no gene match. Germline V CDR1 and CDR2: MDHEN, SYDVKM. This CDR3 is 17 amino acids long. The CDR3 region has the DNA TGTGCCAGCAGTTTATACGCTAGCGGGAGGGCCCAGGAGACCCAGTACTTC. Translation gives CASSLYASGRAQETQYF.

The V and J genes are TRBV2 and TRBJ2-3; 8 positions match TRBD1. Germline V gene lookup returns CDR1 SNHLY and CDR2 FYNNEI. Trimming removed 11 bases from V and 0 bases from J; junction bases left unmatched: 10. CDR3 size: 15 residues. In nucleotides, the CDR3 is TGTGCCTATAAACCTCACAGGGGGAGCACAGATACGCAGTATTTT. Translating it yields CAYKPHRGSTDTQYF. The full variable domain, in which reference TRBV2 and TRBJ2-3 provide the parts outside the CDR3, is EPEVTQTPSHQVTQMGQEVILRCVPISNHLYFYWYRQILGQKVEFLVSFYNNEISEKSEIFDDQFSVERPDGSNFTLKIRSTKLEDSAMYFCAYKPHRGSTDTQYFGPGTRLTVL.

This clone was seen just once. The chain has TRBV28 and TRBJ2-7, with 8 bases matching TRBD1. CDR3 size: 14 residues. Losses at the gene ends were 10 bases for V and 7 bases for J; bases not matched to a gene: 15. The germline CDR1 and CDR2 sequences are MDHEN and SYDVKM. The CDR3 region has the DNA TGTGCCACGATATACGGGACAGGCCTGGGGGAGCAGTACTTC. Its translation: CATIYGTGLGEQYF.

The CDR3 sequence: CASRLDLNYGYTF. The CDR3 nucleotides are TGTGCCAGTAGATTGGACCTAAACTATGGCTACACCTTC. The chain joins TRBV19 to TRBJ1-2; D unresolved. This CDR3 comprises 13 residues. CDR1 is LNHDA and CDR2 is SQIVND in the germline V gene (reference sequence). Deletions cut 6 bases from V and 2 bases from J, with 10 bases between.

This clone was found once. V and J are TRBV27 and TRBJ2-1, with TRBD2 as a possible D gene (5 bases). Germline loops: CDR1 MNHEY, CDR2 SMNVEV (reference sequence). The CDR3 totals 15 residues. The V gene lost 2 bases and the J gene lost 4 bases, with 12 bases spanning the gap. The DNA for the CDR3 is TGTGCCAGCAGTTTAAGGAGCGGCACATACAATGAGCAGTTCTTC. The encoded protein is CASSLRSGTYNEQFF.

This chain connects TRBV30 to TRBJ1-3, with D uncertain. The CDR3 spans 13 residues. Trimming shortened V by 8 bases and J by 4 bases, and 15 bases separated the two germline ends. The germline gives CDR1 GTSNPN, CDR2 SVGIG (reference sequence). The CDR3 DNA reads as TGTGCCCACACTTCATATGAAGGAAACACCATATATTTT. It translates to CAHTSYEGNTIYF. Looking up the rest from reference TRBV30 and TRBJ1-3 gives the full variable domain: SQTIHQWPATLVQPVGSPLSLECTVEGTSNPNLYWYRQAAGRGLQLLFYSVGIGQISSEVPQNLSASRPQDRQFILSSKKLLLSDSGFYLCAHTSYEGNTIYFGEGSWLTVV.

This clone showed up just once. The chain has TRBV19 and TRBJ1-6, with a weak D call TRBD1 (5 bases). The CDR3 runs to 12 residues. Germline-derived CDR1 and CDR2 are LNHDA and SQIVND (reference sequence). With 10 bases removed from V and 8 bases from J, the gap between germline ends came to 12 bases. The CDR3 reads CATRMGDSPLHF. The CDR3 nucleotides read TGTGCCACGAGGATGGGGGATTCACCCCTCCACTTT.

This chain links TRBV7-9 with TRBJ1-6; 7 nucleotides align to TRBD1. The trim removed 0 bases at V and 7 bases at J, leaving 9 bases unmatched. CDR1 and CDR2 (germline): SEHNR, FQNEAQ (reference sequence). The CDR3 has 17 residues. DNA for the CDR3: TGTGCCAGCAGCTTAGCGGGAGGACAGGTCTCAAATTCACCCCTCCACTTT. Translation gives CASSLAGGQVSNSPLHF.

J is TRBJ1-2 and V is TRBV9; no definite D call. Trimming left V 3 bases short and J 8 bases short, with 20 bases between. The germline gives CDR1 SGDLS, CDR2 YYNGEE. There are 15 residues in the CDR3. The CDR3 DNA is TGTGCCAGCAGCGGCGGTCGACGACGGGGTTACGGCTACACCTTC. Amino acids: CASSGGRRRGYGYTF.

The V call is TRBV7-9, the J call TRBJ1-2; perhaps TRBD1 as D (6 bases). CDR3 length equals 14 residues. Trimming stripped 5 bases from V and 8 bases from J, with 18 bases between. Germline V gene sequence: CDR1 SEHNR, CDR2 FQNEAQ (reference sequence). The CDR3 DNA reads as TGTGCCAGCAGCCTAGAGGCGGGGGCGATGGGCTACACCTTC. Its translation: CASSLEAGAMGYTF.